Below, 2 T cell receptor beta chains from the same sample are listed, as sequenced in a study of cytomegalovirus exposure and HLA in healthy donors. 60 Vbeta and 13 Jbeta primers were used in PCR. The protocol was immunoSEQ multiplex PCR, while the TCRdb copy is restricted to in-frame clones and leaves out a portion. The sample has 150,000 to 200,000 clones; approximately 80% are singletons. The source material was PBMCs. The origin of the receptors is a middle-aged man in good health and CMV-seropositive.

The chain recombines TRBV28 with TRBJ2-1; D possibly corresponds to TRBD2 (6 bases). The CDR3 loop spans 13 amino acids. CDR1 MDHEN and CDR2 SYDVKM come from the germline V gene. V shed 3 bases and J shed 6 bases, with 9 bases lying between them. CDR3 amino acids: CASSLRDLNEQFF. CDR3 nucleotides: TGTGCCAGCAGTTTGCGGGATCTCAATGAGCAGTTCTTC.

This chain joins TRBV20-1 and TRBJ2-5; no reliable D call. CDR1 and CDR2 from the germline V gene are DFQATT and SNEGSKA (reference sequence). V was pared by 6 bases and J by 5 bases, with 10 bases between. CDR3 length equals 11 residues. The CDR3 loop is CSAYWAETQYF. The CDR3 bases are TGCAGTGCCTACTGGGCCGAGACCCAGTACTTC.